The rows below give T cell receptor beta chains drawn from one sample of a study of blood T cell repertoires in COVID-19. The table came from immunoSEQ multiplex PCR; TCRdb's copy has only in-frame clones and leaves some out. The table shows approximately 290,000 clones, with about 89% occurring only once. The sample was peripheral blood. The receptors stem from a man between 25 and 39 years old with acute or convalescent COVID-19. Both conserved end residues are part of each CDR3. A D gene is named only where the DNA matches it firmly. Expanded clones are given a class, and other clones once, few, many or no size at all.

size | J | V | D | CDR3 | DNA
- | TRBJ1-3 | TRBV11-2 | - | CASHDHRRGNTIYF | TGTGCCAGCCACGACCATCGGAGGGGAAACACCATATATTTT
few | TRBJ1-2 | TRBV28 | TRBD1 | CASRSTRGYYGYTF | TGTGCCAGCAGGTCGACCAGGGGGTACTATGGCTACACCTTC
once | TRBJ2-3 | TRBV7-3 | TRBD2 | CASSPGLGISDTQYF | TGTGCCAGCAGCCCGGGACTAGGCATTTCGGATACGCAGTATTTT
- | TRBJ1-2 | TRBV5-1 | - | CASSLLGSSNYGYTF | TGCGCCAGCAGCTTGTTGGGCAGCTCTAACTATGGCTACACCTTC
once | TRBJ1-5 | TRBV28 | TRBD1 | CASSWGQGNQPQHF | TGTGCCAGCAGCTGGGGACAGGGCAATCAGCCCCAGCATTTT
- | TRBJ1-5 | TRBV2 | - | CASRGTWMGNQPQHF | TGTGCCAGCAGAGGGACATGGATGGGCAATCAGCCCCAGCATTTT
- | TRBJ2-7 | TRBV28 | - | CASSLAPGGYEQYF | TGTGCCAGCAGTTTAGCCCCAGGAGGTTACGAGCAGTACTTC
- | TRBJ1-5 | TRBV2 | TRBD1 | CASRESTGTYSNQPQHF | TGTGCCAGCAGGGAGTCGACAGGGACCTATAGCAATCAGCCCCAGCATTTT
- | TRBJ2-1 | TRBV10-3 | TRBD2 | CAISRTSGSSYNEQFF | TGTGCCATCAGTAGGACTAGCGGGAGCTCCTACAATGAGCAGTTCTTC
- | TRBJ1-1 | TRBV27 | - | CASIQGFGYTEAFF | TGTGCCAGCATTCAGGGGTTTGGTTACACTGAAGCTTTCTTT
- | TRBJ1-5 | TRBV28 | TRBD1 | CASSPGQGGQPQHF | TGTGCCAGCAGCCCTGGACAGGGAGGGCAGCCCCAGCATTTT
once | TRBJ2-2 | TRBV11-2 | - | CASSLSTEQGGELFF | TGTGCCAGCAGCCTTAGTACCGAACAGGGCGGGGAGCTGTTTTTT
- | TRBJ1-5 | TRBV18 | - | CASSPQQNSNQPQHF | TGTGCCAGCTCACCGCAACAGAATAGCAATCAGCCCCAGCATTTT
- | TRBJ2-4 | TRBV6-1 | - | CASSEFQGPRDIQYF | TGTGCCAGCAGTGAATTTCAGGGGCCCCGGGACATTCAGTACTTC
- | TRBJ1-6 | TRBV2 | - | CASRGDSSNSPLHF | TGTGCCAGCAGGGGTGACAGTTCCAATTCACCCCTCCACTTT
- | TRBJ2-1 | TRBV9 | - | CASSPTVHEQFF | TGTGCCAGCAGCCCAACGGTCCATGAGCAGTTCTTC
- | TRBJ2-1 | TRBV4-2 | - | CASSQRALNEQFF | TGTGCCAGCAGCCAACGAGCCCTCAATGAGCAGTTCTTC
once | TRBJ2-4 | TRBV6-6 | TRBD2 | CASRGLAENIQYF | TGTGCCAGCCGGGGACTAGCTGAAAACATTCAGTACTTC
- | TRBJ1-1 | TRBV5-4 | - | CASSIGTAWDTEAFF | TGTGCCAGCAGCATAGGGACTGCCTGGGACACTGAAGCTTTCTTT
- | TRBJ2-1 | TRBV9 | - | CASSGRLGGSYNEQFF | TGTGCCAGCAGCGGTCGACTAGGCGGGTCCTACAATGAGCAGTTCTTC
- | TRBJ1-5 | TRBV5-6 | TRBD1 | CASSLRDRETKPQHF | TGTGCCAGCAGCCTCCGGGACAGGGAAACTAAGCCCCAGCATTTT
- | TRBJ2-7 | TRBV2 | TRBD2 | CASSARTSGGGEQYF | TGTGCCAGCAGCGCAAGGACTAGCGGGGGGGGCGAGCAGTACTTC
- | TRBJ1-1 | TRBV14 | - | CASSLPGMNTEAFF | TGTGCCAGCAGCCTACCAGGGATGAACACTGAAGCTTTCTTT